Listed here are 3 T cell receptor beta chains from one sample, sequenced in a study of T cell responses to AZD1222 COVID-19 vaccine. TCRdb keeps only in-frame clones here, not all; method: immunoSEQ multiplex PCR. The table lists 80,000 to 100,000 clones, 85% to 90% of them singletons. The sequenced sample was peripheral blood, obtained 28 days after the second AZD1222 dose. These receptors originate from an adult who received the AZD1222 COVID-19 vaccine.

This chain joins TRBV5-1 and TRBJ1-1; TRBD1 is a possible D gene (6 bases). Germline-derived CDR1 and CDR2 are SGHRS and YFSETQ. Trimming removed 4 bases at V and 3 bases at J, with 13 bases between. CDR3 length: 14 residues. Written as DNA, the CDR3 is TGCGCCAGCAGCGCGGGGGGGGCGGACACTGAAGCTTTCTTT. Translated, it gives CASSAGGADTEAFF. Full variable domain (outside the CDR3, taken from reference TRBV5-1 and TRBJ1-1): KAGVTQTPRYLIKTRGQQVTLSCSPISGHRSVSWYQQTPGQGLQFLFEYFSETQRNKGNFPGRFSGRQFSNSRSEMNVSTLELGDSALYLCASSAGGADTEAFFGQGTRLTVV.

This clone has only one observation. The genes are TRBV19 and TRBJ1-6; unclear D gene. Deletions cut 5 bases from V and 5 bases from J, with 7 bases between. CDR3 length: 13 residues. Germline CDR1 is LNHDA and CDR2 is SQIVND (reference sequence). CDR3 DNA sequence: TGTGCCAGTAGTTTGCGGAATAATTCACCCCTCCACTTT. Protein product: CASSLRNNSPLHF.

The V and J genes are TRBV30 and TRBJ1-1, with TRBD1 identical over 9 bases. The germline CDR1 and CDR2 sequences are GTSNPN and SVGIG (reference sequence). This CDR3 is 14 amino acids long. After removal of 4 bases from V and 4 bases from J, the junction contained 7 bases not matched to a gene. The CDR3: CAWNLATGGTEAFF. The CDR3 DNA follows: TGTGCCTGGAATCTGGCGACAGGGGGCACTGAAGCTTTCTTT. Full variable domain (rest looked up from reference TRBV30 and TRBJ1-1): SQTIHQWPATLVQPVGSPLSLECTVEGTSNPNLYWYRQAAGRGLQLLFYSVGIGQISSEVPQNLSASRPQDRQFILSSKKLLLSDSGFYLCAWNLATGGTEAFFGQGTRLTVV.